A single TCR beta chain is shown here with its context. This entry belongs to a study of blood T cell repertoires in COVID-19. Study as a whole: T cells, B-cell-depleted T cells, or PBMCs supplied cDNA or gDNA.

The authors' processing: Estimated nucleated cell counts came from reference gene primer amplification. Using immunoSEQ multiplex PCR, the repertoire was profiled, and TCRdb retains in-frame clones only, with some absent. The V and J calls and clone size were taken over from that table, and D and trimming were inferred from the DNA. The sample has 200,000 to 250,000 clones; 90% are singletons. Those enrolled, adults aged roughly 18 to 89 years, came from roughly 23 US areas. The study recruited exposed participants who had met a COVID-19 case within 2 weeks before entry. This receptor was taken from a man in his thirties or forties who had been exposed to COVID-19. Sequencing was performed on PBMCs or T cells enriched from blood (not recorded which).

The CDR3 sequence is CASSLTGERRGYTF. DNA for the CDR3: TGTGCCAGCAGCCTGACAGGAGAACGTCGCGGCTACACCTTC. The J gene is TRBJ1-2, the V gene TRBV7-3; the D gene is possibly TRBD1 (6 bases). Germline CDR1 and CDR2: SGHTA and FQGTGA. The CDR3 has 14 amino acids. V was trimmed by 5 bases and J by 8 bases, leaving 18 bases between them. Together with reference TRBV7-3 and TRBJ1-2, the CDR3 gives the full variable domain: GAGVSQTPSNKVTEKGKYVELRCDPISGHTALYWYRQSLGQGPEFLIYFQGTGAADDSGLPNDRFFAVRPEGSVSTLKIQRTERGDSAVYLCASSLTGERRGYTFGSGTRLTVV.